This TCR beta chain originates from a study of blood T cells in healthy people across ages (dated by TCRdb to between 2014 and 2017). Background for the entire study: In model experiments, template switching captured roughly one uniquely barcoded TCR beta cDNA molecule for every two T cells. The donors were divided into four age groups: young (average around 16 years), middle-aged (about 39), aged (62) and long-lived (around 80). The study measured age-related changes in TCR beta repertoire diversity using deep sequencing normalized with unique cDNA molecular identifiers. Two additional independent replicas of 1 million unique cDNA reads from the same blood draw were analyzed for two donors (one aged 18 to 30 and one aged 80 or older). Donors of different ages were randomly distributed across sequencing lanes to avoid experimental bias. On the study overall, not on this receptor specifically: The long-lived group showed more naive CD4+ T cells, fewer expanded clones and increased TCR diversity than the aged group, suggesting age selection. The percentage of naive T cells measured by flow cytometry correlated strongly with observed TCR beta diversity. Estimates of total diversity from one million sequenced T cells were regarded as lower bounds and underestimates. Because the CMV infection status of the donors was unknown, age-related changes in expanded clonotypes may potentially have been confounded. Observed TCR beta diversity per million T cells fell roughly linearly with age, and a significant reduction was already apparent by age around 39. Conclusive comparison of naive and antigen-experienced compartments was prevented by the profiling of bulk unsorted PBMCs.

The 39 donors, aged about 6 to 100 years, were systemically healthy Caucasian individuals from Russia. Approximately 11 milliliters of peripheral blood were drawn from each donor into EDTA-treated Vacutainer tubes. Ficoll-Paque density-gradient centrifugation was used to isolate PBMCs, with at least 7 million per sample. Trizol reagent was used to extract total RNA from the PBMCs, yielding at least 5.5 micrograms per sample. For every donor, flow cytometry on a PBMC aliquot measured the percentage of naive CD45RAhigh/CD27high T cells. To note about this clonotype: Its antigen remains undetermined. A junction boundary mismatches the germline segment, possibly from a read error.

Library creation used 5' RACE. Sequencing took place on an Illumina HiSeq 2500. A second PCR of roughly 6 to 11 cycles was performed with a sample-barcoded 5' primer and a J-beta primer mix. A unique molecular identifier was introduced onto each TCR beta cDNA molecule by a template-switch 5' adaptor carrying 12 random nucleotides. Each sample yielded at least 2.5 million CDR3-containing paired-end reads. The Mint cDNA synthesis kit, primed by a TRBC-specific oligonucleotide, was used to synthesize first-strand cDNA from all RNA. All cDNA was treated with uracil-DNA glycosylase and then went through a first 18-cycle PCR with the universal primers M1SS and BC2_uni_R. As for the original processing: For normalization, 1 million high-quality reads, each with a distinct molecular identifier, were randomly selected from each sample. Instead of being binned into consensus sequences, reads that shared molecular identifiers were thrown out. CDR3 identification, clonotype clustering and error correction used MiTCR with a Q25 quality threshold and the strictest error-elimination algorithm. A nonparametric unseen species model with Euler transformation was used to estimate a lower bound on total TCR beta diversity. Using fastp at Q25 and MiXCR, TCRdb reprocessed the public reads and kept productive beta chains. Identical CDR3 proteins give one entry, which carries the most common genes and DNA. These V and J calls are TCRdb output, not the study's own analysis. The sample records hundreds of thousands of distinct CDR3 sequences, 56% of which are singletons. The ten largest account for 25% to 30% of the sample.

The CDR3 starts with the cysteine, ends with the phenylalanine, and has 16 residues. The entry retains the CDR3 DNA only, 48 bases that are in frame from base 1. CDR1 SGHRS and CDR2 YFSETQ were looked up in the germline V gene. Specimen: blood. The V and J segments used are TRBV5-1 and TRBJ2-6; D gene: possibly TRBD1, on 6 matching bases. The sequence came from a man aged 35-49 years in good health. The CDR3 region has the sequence CASSLEGDPGANALTF. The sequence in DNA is TGCGCCAGCAGCTTGGAGGGGGACCCTGGGGCCAACGCCCTGACTTTC.